This TCR beta chain originates from a study of PD-1 blockade in classical Hodgkin lymphoma. Study-wide findings and caveats: Reasons behind the repertoire differences stay unclear, perhaps disease activity or earlier therapy. Newly diagnosed patients were said to have less baseline TCR diversity than healthy donors did. In CD4+ cells, TCR diversity went up significantly by C4D1, but in CD8+ cells it did not. Some patients started nivolumab under 1 year after ASCT, and they were excluded.

Brentuximab vedotin exposure varied among the patients, all of whom had relapsed after autologous stem cell transplantation. Libraries were prepared by immunoSEQ multiplex PCR; TCRdb keeps only in-frame clonotypes and omits some of them. The sample shows under 95,000 clones, around nine tenths of them seen only once. V was pared by 0 bases and J by 4 bases, with 10 bases between. This CDR3 spans 14 amino acids. Per the germline V gene, CDR1 is MNHEY and CDR2 is SMNVEV (reference sequence). This clone was recorded a few times. The antigen is undetermined. The TCR originated in a human donor with classical Hodgkin lymphoma. The rearrangement joins TRBV27 to TRBJ2-7, with D hard to call. The sample in question was peripheral blood mononuclear cells (PBMCs), obtained before the second cycle of nivolumab. CDR3 coding DNA: TGTGCCAGCAGTTTATCGACGTCGAGGTACGAGCAGTACTTC. Translating gives CASSLSTSRYEQYF.